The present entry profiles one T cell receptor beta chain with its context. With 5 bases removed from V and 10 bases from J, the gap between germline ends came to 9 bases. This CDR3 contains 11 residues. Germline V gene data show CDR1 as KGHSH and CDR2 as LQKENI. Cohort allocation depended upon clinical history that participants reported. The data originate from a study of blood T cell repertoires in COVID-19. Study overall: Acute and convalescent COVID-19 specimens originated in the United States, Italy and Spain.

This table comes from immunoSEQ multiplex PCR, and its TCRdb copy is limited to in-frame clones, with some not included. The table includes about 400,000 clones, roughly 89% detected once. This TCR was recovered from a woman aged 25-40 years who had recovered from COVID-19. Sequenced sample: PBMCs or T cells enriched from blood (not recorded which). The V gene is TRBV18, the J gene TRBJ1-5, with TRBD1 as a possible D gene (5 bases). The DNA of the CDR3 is TGTGCCAGCTCATCTCAGGGTCCCCAGCATTTT. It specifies CASSSQGPQHF.